Each of the 18 T cell receptor beta chains below was sequenced from the same sample in a study of cytomegalovirus exposure and HLA in healthy donors. PCR used 60 Vbeta primers and 13 Jbeta primers. The data were produced by immunoSEQ multiplex PCR, yet TCRdb's version contains in-frame clones alone and is incomplete. Of tens of thousands of clones in the sample, over 55% were seen once. The sequencing input was PBMCs. These receptors were obtained from a boy aged 5 to 17 in good health and CMV-seropositive.

The genes are TRBV19 and TRBJ2-3, with D maybe TRBD1 (6 bases). CDR3 length: 11 residues. Germline values: CDR1 LNHDA, CDR2 SQIVND (reference sequence). Trimming stripped 8 bases from V and 9 bases from J, with 12 bases between. CDR3 DNA sequence: TGTGCCAGTGAGACAGGCCCAACGCAGTATTTT. Encoded protein: CASETGPTQYF.

The V and J genes are TRBV5-6 and TRBJ1-2; 11 positions agree with TRBD1. The CDR3 runs to 16 residues. The V and J ends lost 0 bases and 2 bases, in that order; junction bases with no gene match: 3. CDR1 and CDR2 (germline): SGHDT, YYEEEE. CDR3 sequence reads: CASSLGTGGANYGYTF. The CDR3 coding sequence is TGTGCCAGCAGCTTGGGGACAGGGGGCGCGAACTATGGCTACACCTTC.

This clone was counted between two and nine times. V gene TRBV9 combines with J gene TRBJ2-7; 10 bases map to TRBD2. This CDR3 contains 15 residues. The germline CDR1 and CDR2 sequences are SGDLS and YYNGEE. The V segment lost 3 bases and the J segment 4 bases; nucleotides outside the gene matches: 7. DNA of the CDR3: TGTGCCAGCAGCGCCGCCGGGACTAGCGAGTACGAGCAGTACTTC. This gives the protein CASSAAGTSEYEQYF. The full variable domain, its missing parts supplied by reference TRBV9 and TRBJ2-7, is DSGVTQTPKHLITATGQRVTLRCSPRSGDLSVYWYQQSLDQGLQFLIQYYNGEERAKGNILERFSAQQFPDLHSELNLSSLELGDSALYFCASSAAGTSEYEQYFGPGTRLTVT.

Only a few counts were recorded for this clone. The chain recombines TRBV28 with TRBJ1-2; no clear D. Trimming cost V 4 bases and J 3 bases, with 6 bases left between them. The CDR3 contains 12 residues. Per the germline V gene, CDR1 is MDHEN and CDR2 is SYDVKM. CDR3 amino acids: CASSYADYGYTF. CDR3 sequence (DNA): TGTGCCAGCAGTTACGCGGACTATGGCTACACCTTC.

The genes are TRBV7-3 and TRBJ2-1; 10 nucleotides match TRBD2. V lost 1 base, J lost 7 bases, and 4 bases stayed unmatched. CDR1 and CDR2 (germline): SGHTA, FQGTGA. The CDR3 spans 15 residues. The CDR3 DNA is TGTGCCAGCAGCTTAAGCCATAGCGGGAGGAATGAGCAGTTCTTC. Protein sequence: CASSLSHSGRNEQFF.

The V and J genes are TRBV4-2 and TRBJ2-7; the match to TRBD2 covers 9 bases. The V gene's germline CDR1 is LGHNA and CDR2 YNFKEQ. V was clipped by 1 base and J by 3 bases; unmatched bases: 10. The CDR3 loop spans 17 amino acids. The CDR3 is CASSQVSAGGAYYEQYF. CDR3 coding DNA: TGTGCCAGCAGCCAAGTATCAGCGGGGGGCGCATACTACGAGCAGTACTTC.

The V and J genes are TRBV6-1 and TRBJ1-1; 8 bases are a match to TRBD1. Germline-derived CDR1 and CDR2 are MNHNS and SASEGT. The CDR3 extends over 13 amino acids. With 10 bases clipped from V and 7 bases from J, the junction kept 11 bases outside the gene matches. CDR3 sequence reads: CATRVQGEGEAFF. Written as DNA, the CDR3 is TGTGCCACCCGAGTACAGGGGGAGGGTGAAGCTTTCTTT.

The chain has TRBV27 and TRBJ2-7; 13 bases match TRBD2. Germline assignment: CDR1 MNHEY and CDR2 SMNVEV (reference sequence). V dropped 10 bases and J dropped 3; count of bases not matched to a gene: 6. This CDR3 comprises 14 residues. CDR3 bases: TGTGCCACCTCGGGACTAGCGGGGATCTACGAGCAGTACTTC. This sequence encodes CATSGLAGIYEQYF.

The V and J genes are TRBV29-1 and TRBJ2-7, with a weak D call TRBD2 (5 bases). Germline V gene sequence: CDR1 SQVTM, CDR2 ANQGSEA. V lost 6 bases and J 3 bases, leaving 15 bases between the germline ends. The CDR3 has 13 amino acids. This chain's CDR3 is CSVSWRGSYEQYF. The CDR3 nucleotides read TGCAGCGTCTCATGGAGAGGGAGCTACGAGCAGTACTTC.

Worth noting for this clone: A read error may account for a junction end that differs from germline. The chain links TRBV29-1 to TRBJ1-2; D may be TRBD1 (6 bases). The germline gives CDR1 SQVTM, CDR2 ANQGSEA. This CDR3 has 13 amino acids. The CDR3 reads CSVEGGSRGGYPF. DNA for the CDR3: TGCAGCGTTGAAGGCGGATCTCGCGGGGGCTACCCCTTC.

V is TRBV28 and J is TRBJ1-5, with 7 bases identical to TRBD1. Germline CDR1 reads MDHEN; CDR2 reads SYDVKM. Germline trimming cut 3 bases from V and 2 bases from J; bases unmatched to any gene: 1. This CDR3 comprises 14 residues. CDR3 bases: TGTGCCAGCAGTTTCACAGGGGGCAATCAGCCCCAGCATTTT. Protein sequence: CASSFTGGNQPQHF.

V and J are TRBV2 and TRBJ2-7; D is ambiguous. The CDR3 has 12 amino acids. CDR1 SNHLY and CDR2 FYNNEI come from the germline V gene. V was trimmed by 6 bases and J by 0 bases, leaving 6 bases between them. The CDR3 coding sequence is TGTGCCAGCAGAGAGGCCTCCTACGAGCAGTACTTC. Its translation: CASREASYEQYF.

The chain couples TRBV27 to TRBJ1-1; D is possibly TRBD1 (5 bases). Deletions cut 0 bases from V and 8 bases from J, with 13 bases between. The CDR3 sequence is 14 residues long. Germline-derived CDR1 and CDR2 are MNHEY and SMNVEV (reference sequence). The CDR3 DNA is TGTGCCAGCAGTTTATCACGGGGGGGACGCGAAGCTTTCTTT. Translating gives CASSLSRGGREAFF.

This chain joins TRBV30 and TRBJ1-6; the D gene is possibly TRBD1 (6 bases). V dropped 0 bases and J dropped 7 bases, with 10 bases sitting between them. CDR1 and CDR2 (germline): GTSNPN, SVGIG (reference sequence). The CDR3 totals 14 residues. The chain's CDR3 is CAWSVRQGNSPLHF. The DNA for the CDR3 is TGTGCCTGGAGTGTACGCCAGGGGAATTCACCCCTCCACTTT.

V gene TRBV5-1 combines with J gene TRBJ2-1, with 8 positions matching TRBD2. V gave up 4 bases and J gave up 4 bases; unmatched junction bases: 10. Germline V CDR1 and CDR2: SGHRS, YFSETQ. This CDR3 comprises 16 residues. Here the CDR3 reads CASSPRSSGVYNEQFF. The CDR3 nucleotides are TGCGCCAGCAGCCCCCGAAGTAGCGGGGTATACAATGAGCAGTTCTTC.

The V call is TRBV5-1, the J call TRBJ2-1, with 8 nucleotides matching TRBD2. Germline trimming cut 1 base from V and 4 bases from J; bases unmatched to any gene: 4. This CDR3 is 15 amino acids long. Germline V gene lookup returns CDR1 SGHRS and CDR2 YFSETQ. CDR3 sequence reads: CASSLRLAGYNEQFF. For the CDR3, the DNA is TGCGCCAGCAGCTTGCGATTAGCGGGGTACAATGAGCAGTTCTTC.

This clone was observed a few times. In nucleotides, the CDR3 is TGCAGCGCCTGGGGGGAGATGAACACTGAAGCTTTCTTT. Amino acids: CSAWGEMNTEAFF. V and J are TRBV29-1 and TRBJ1-1, with D maybe TRBD1 (5 bases). V lost 7 bases and J 0 bases, leaving 12 bases between the germline ends. The CDR3 is 13 amino acids. CDR1 is SQVTM and CDR2 is ANQGSEA in the germline V gene.

V is TRBV4-1 and J is TRBJ2-7, with 7 nucleotides matching TRBD1. V was clipped by 3 bases and J by 0 bases; unmatched bases: 11. Germline-derived CDR1 and CDR2 are MGHRA and YSYEKL. CDR3 size: 17 residues. The DNA of the CDR3 is TGCGCCAGCAGCCACCCAAGCACAGGGGTCCTCTCCTACGAGCAGTACTTC. Translated: CASSHPSTGVLSYEQYF.